The T cell receptor beta chain under discussion was sequenced for a study of technical replicates of blood from several donors. The CDR3 contains 13 residues. From germline, CDR1 is SGHNT and CDR2 YYREEE (reference sequence). V was cut by 4 bases and J by 3 bases, with 8 bases left in between. Some clones are missing from TCRdb's copy, which holds only in-frame ones; the method was immunoSEQ multiplex PCR. Among approximately 76,000 clones listed, just over 85% were seen once. The sequence derives from a human donor in good health. Some clones in this sample may be carry-over from other donors' samples. Sequenced input: PBMCs. V usage is TRBV5-4 and J usage is TRBJ2-1, with D hard to call. The CDR3 DNA sequence: TGTGCCAGCAGCCATCCTAACTACAATGAGCAGTTCTTC. Translated, it gives CASSHPNYNEQFF.